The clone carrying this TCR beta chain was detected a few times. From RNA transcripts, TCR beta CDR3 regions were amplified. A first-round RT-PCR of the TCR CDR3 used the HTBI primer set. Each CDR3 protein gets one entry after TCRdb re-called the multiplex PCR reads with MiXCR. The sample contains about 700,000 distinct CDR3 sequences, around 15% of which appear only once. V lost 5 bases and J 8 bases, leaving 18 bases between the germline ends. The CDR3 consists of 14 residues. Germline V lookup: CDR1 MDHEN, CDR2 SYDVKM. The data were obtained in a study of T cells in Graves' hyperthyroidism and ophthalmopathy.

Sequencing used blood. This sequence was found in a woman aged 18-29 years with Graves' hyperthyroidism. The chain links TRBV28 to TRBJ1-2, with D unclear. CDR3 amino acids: CASSLIDQSRGYTF. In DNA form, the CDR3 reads TGTGCCAGCAGTCTTATCGACCAATCAAGGGGCTACACCTTC.